The TCR beta chain described here comes from a study of blood T cell repertoires in COVID-19. At the level of the study: PBMCs, B-cell-depleted T cells, or T cells provided the cDNA or gDNA that made up the material.

Per the germline V gene, CDR1 is LNHDA and CDR2 is SQIVND (reference sequence). Trimming took 9 bases from V and 5 from J; bases not matched to a gene: 6. The length of the CDR3 is 12 residues. Measured with immunoSEQ multiplex PCR; TCRdb has only the in-frame clones, and not every one. The sample gives hundreds of thousands of clones, approximately 88% of which show up once; roughly 5.2% is in the top ten. Participant ages covered about 18 to 89 years across about two dozen US areas. The sequencing sample was made of PBMCs or T cells enriched from blood (not recorded which). The V and J genes are TRBV19 and TRBJ1-1, with TRBD1 identical over 7 bases. The receptor's source is a man aged 55 to 70 who had recovered from COVID-19. The CDR3 bases are TGTGCCAGCCGACAGGGAAGGACTGAAGCTTTCTTT. Translating it yields CASRQGRTEAFF. Together with reference TRBV19 and TRBJ1-1, the CDR3 gives the full variable domain: DGGITQSPKYLFRKEGQNVTLSCEQNLNHDAMYWYRQDPGQGLRLIYYSQIVNDFQKGDIAEGYSVSREKKESFPLTVTSAQKNPTAFYLCASRQGRTEAFFGQGTRLTVV.